A single sample is the source of the 27 T cell receptor beta chains below, sequenced in a study of cytomegalovirus exposure and HLA in healthy donors. 60 Vbeta and 13 Jbeta primers were used in PCR. The assay was immunoSEQ multiplex PCR, and TCRdb's table has in-frame clones only and misses some. The profile shows about 170,000 clones, less than 85% of them singletons. The material sequenced was PBMCs. Receptors originate from a boy between 2 and 15 years old in good health and CMV-seronegative.

The chain employs TRBV28 and TRBJ2-3, with TRBD2 as a possible D gene (6 bases). Trimming pared 2 bases from V and 2 bases from J, leaving 8 bases between. Germline lookup yields CDR1 MDHEN and CDR2 SYDVKM. The CDR3 length is 14 residues. The CDR3 is CASSLRGTTDTQYF. Here the CDR3 DNA reads TGTGCCAGCAGTTTACGGGGGACCACAGATACGCAGTATTTT.

The gene calls are TRBV9 and TRBJ2-1; TRBD2 agrees at 9 bases. Germline assignment: CDR1 SGDLS and CDR2 YYNGEE. This CDR3 contains 17 residues. V lost 0 bases, J lost 5 bases, and 9 bases stayed unmatched. In nucleotides, the CDR3 is TGTGCCAGCAGCGTAGCCCAGGGCGGGAGGGGTGACAATGAGCAGTTCTTC. Its translation is CASSVAQGGRGDNEQFF.

This chain uses TRBV4-2 with TRBJ1-3; a possible D gene is TRBD1 (5 bases). V was pared by 4 bases and J by 0 bases, with 7 bases between. Looked up from germline, CDR1 is LGHNA and CDR2 is YNFKEQ. The CDR3 sequence is 14 residues long. CDR3 region: CASSRDSSGNTIYF. The CDR3 coding sequence is TGTGCCAGCAGCCGAGACAGCTCTGGAAACACCATATATTTT.

This chain links TRBV7-2 with TRBJ2-7; TRBD2 matches at 10 bases. Trimming at V came to 1 base and at J to 2 bases, leaving 5 bases not matched to a gene. The germline CDR1 and CDR2 sequences are SGHTA and FQGNSA. This CDR3 is 16 amino acids long. CDR3 region: CASSLETSGAPYEQYF. The CDR3 bases are TGTGCCAGCAGCTTAGAAACTAGCGGGGCACCCTACGAGCAGTACTTC.

This chain joins TRBV2 and TRBJ1-5; D remains ambiguous. V shed 8 bases and J shed 3 bases, with 17 bases lying between them. This CDR3 has 15 residues. Germline CDR1 is SNHLY and CDR2 is FYNNEI. CDR3 in amino acids: CASLRGSHPNQPQHF. As DNA, the CDR3 is TGTGCCAGCCTCCGAGGGTCCCACCCCAATCAGCCCCAGCATTTT.

This clone appeared a few times. This chain joins TRBV2 and TRBJ2-1, with D perhaps TRBD2 (5 bases). The V end was cut by 7 bases, the J end by 8 bases, with 9 bases between. This CDR3 is built from 11 residues. From germline, CDR1 is SNHLY and CDR2 FYNNEI. The CDR3 loop reads CASTHSDEQFF. The DNA for the CDR3 is TGTGCCAGCACTCATAGCGATGAGCAGTTCTTC.

This clone was seen a handful of times. The J gene is TRBJ2-3, the V gene TRBV25-1; D is unclear. This CDR3 spans 12 amino acids. V was shortened by 2 bases and J by 5 bases, with 5 bases between the two germline ends. Looked up from germline, CDR1 is MGHDK and CDR2 is SYGVNS. As DNA, the CDR3 is TGTGCCAGCAGTGAACACAGAGATACGCAGTATTTT. Residues: CASSEHRDTQYF.

The DNA of the CDR3 is TGTGCCAGCAGGGGGGGGTACGGTAGGGGCACAGATACGCAGTATTTT. It is translated as CASRGGYGRGTDTQYF. This chain joins TRBV5-7 and TRBJ2-3, with TRBD2 matching 7 bases. TRBV5-7 qualifies as an ORF whose function is uncertain. J was trimmed by 1 base and V by 5 bases; bases with no gene match: 10. This CDR3 spans 16 amino acids.

Concerning this clone: Germline and junction disagree at one end, which may indicate a read error. The genes are TRBV28 and TRBJ1-2; tentative D call: TRBD1 (6 bases). The germline V gene encodes CDR1 MDHEN and CDR2 SYDVKM. This CDR3 is 12 amino acids long. The CDR3 loop reads CVSQQGPYGYTF. The CDR3 DNA reads TGTGTCAGCCAACAGGGACCCTATGGCTACACCTTC.

This clone was seen only a few times. The chain couples TRBV13 to TRBJ2-3, with 8 bases identical to TRBD2. After removal of 0 bases from V and 3 bases from J, the junction contained 5 bases not matched to a gene. Germline V gives CDR1 PRHDT, CDR2 FYEKMQ (reference sequence). CDR3 length equals 16 residues. The CDR3 DNA follows: TGTGCCAGCAGCTTAGGGTCCGTAGCGGGGACAGATACGCAGTATTTT. Its protein is CASSLGSVAGTDTQYF.

The genes are TRBV28 and TRBJ1-4, with 7 bases identical to TRBD1. The CDR3 is made up of 14 amino acids. J was trimmed by 6 bases and V by 5 bases; bases with no gene match: 6. Germline values: CDR1 MDHEN, CDR2 SYDVKM. The CDR3 DNA follows: TGTGCCAGCAGTGGCGACAGGGTTTATGAAAAACTGTTTTTT. Translation: CASSGDRVYEKLFF.

J is TRBJ1-2 and V is TRBV15; 7 positions agree with TRBD1. V lost 5 bases and J lost 7; bases outside the gene matches: 1. Germline values: CDR1 LNHNV, CDR2 YYDKDF (reference sequence). This CDR3 has 11 amino acids. Written as DNA, the CDR3 is TGTGCCACCAGCGCAGGGGGTGGCTACACCTTC. It translates to CATSAGGGYTF.

The J gene is TRBJ1-5, the V gene TRBV7-9; D not resolved. The CDR3 spans 13 residues. Germline loops: CDR1 SEHNR, CDR2 FQNEAQ (reference sequence). V was pared by 1 base and J by 7 bases, with 8 bases between. The CDR3 loop reads CASSLGGPQPQHF. CDR3 nucleotides: TGTGCCAGCAGCTTAGGTGGCCCGCAGCCCCAGCATTTT.

The V call is TRBV2, the J call TRBJ1-2; 11 nucleotides line up with TRBD1. Germline loops: CDR1 SNHLY, CDR2 FYNNEI. CDR3 length: 16 residues. J was trimmed by 6 bases and V by 3 bases; bases with no gene match: 9. The DNA of the CDR3 is TGTGCCAGCAGTGAGGTTCCGGGACAGGGGGAAGATGGCTACACCTTC. Protein product: CASSEVPGQGEDGYTF.

The J gene is TRBJ1-2, the V gene TRBV7-9, with 11 bases fitting TRBD1. This CDR3 spans 15 amino acids. V was pared by 4 bases and J by 9 bases, with 10 bases of the junction left unmatched. Germline values: CDR1 SEHNR, CDR2 FQNEAQ (reference sequence). The DNA for the CDR3 is TGTGCCAGCAGCTCCTACCCCGGGACAGGGGGAAGCTACACCTTC. Translation gives CASSSYPGTGGSYTF.

To note about this clone: Mismatch with germline at one junction end may stem from a read error. The chain couples TRBV28 to TRBJ1-2, with 9 bases fitting TRBD1. The CDR3 runs to 15 residues. Germline CDR1 is MDHEN and CDR2 is SYDVKM. Written as DNA, the CDR3 is TGTGCCAGCAGTTCACCGGGACAGGGTGCGGATGGCTACGCCTTC. It translates to CASSSPGQGADGYAF.

CDR3: CASSLNRGLGGNTEAFF. The CDR3 nucleotides are TGTGCCAGCAGCTTAAACAGGGGGTTGGGGGGGAACACTGAAGCTTTCTTT. V is TRBV5-4 and J is TRBJ1-1, with TRBD1 identical over 8 bases. Germline trimming cut 2 bases from V and 1 base from J; bases unmatched to any gene: 10. There are 17 residues in the CDR3. Germline V gives CDR1 SGHNT, CDR2 YYREEE (reference sequence).

The chain links TRBV2 to TRBJ1-6, with unresolved D. CDR1 and CDR2 (germline): SNHLY, FYNNEI. The germline V and J ends were trimmed by 10 bases and 0 bases, with 13 bases remaining between them. The CDR3 is 15 residues long. Here the CDR3 DNA reads TGTGCCAACAACGGGGAGAGCTCCTATAATTCACCCCTCCACTTT. Its protein product is CANNGESSYNSPLHF. The full variable domain, its missing parts supplied by reference TRBV2 and TRBJ1-6, is EPEVTQTPSHQVTQMGQEVILRCVPISNHLYFYWYRQILGQKVEFLVSFYNNEISEKSEIFDDQFSVERPDGSNFTLKIRSTKLEDSAMYFCANNGESSYNSPLHFGNGTRLTVT.

V gene TRBV5-1 combines with J gene TRBJ1-1; TRBD1 matches at 7 bases. The J segment lost 0 bases and the V segment lost 3 bases, leaving 14 bases of the junction unmatched. Germline assignment: CDR1 SGHRS and CDR2 YFSETQ. The CDR3 covers 18 residues. The CDR3 is CASSSGGDRWFVNTEAFF. DNA for the CDR3: TGCGCCAGCAGCTCCGGTGGGGACAGATGGTTCGTGAACACTGAAGCTTTCTTT.

The gene calls are TRBV6-1 and TRBJ2-1; TRBD1 aligns across 7 bases. The CDR3 has 14 amino acids. The germline V gene has CDR1 MNHNS and CDR2 SASEGT. V trimming: 7 bases; J trimming: 11 bases; junction bases outside the gene matches: 14. The CDR3 region is CASTPPGGFGKQFF. In nucleotides, the CDR3 is TGTGCCAGCACTCCCCCAGGGGGATTTGGTAAGCAGTTCTTC.

As DNA, the CDR3 is TGCGCCAGCAGCTTGGTAGCAGGGAAGGTTGAAAAACTGTTTTTT. Protein: CASSLVAGKVEKLFF. The chain uses TRBV5-1 and TRBJ1-4; weak D call: TRBD1 (5 bases). This CDR3 has 15 amino acids. V lost 0 bases to trimming and J lost 7 bases, with 13 bases between them. CDR1 SGHRS and CDR2 YFSETQ come from the germline V gene.

This chain joins TRBV5-6 and TRBJ2-7; weak D call: TRBD2 (7 bases). This CDR3 has 15 amino acids. V was cut by 7 bases and J by 2 bases, with 19 bases left in between. Germline loops: CDR1 SGHDT, CDR2 YYEEEE. The CDR3 loop reads CASSKGGAVTYEQYV. As DNA, the CDR3 is TGTGCCAGCTCAAAAGGGGGGGCAGTCACCTACGAGCAGTACGTC.

The chain recombines TRBV27 with TRBJ2-2; tentatively, D is TRBD2 (5 bases). The V and J ends lost 2 bases and 4 bases respectively, with 14 bases between them. The germline CDR1 and CDR2 sequences are MNHEY and SMNVEV (reference sequence). The length of the CDR3 is 16 residues. The CDR3 DNA reads as TGTGCCAGCAGTTTACTGCTGGGCGCGGGCACCGGGGAGCTGTTTTTT. It specifies CASSLLLGAGTGELFF.

The chain couples TRBV6-1 to TRBJ2-1; 14 nucleotides agree with TRBD2. The CDR3 covers 15 residues. The germline CDR1 and CDR2 sequences are MNHNS and SASEGT. The V and J ends lost 3 bases and 8 bases, in that order; junction bases with no gene match: 3. CDR3 residues: CASSETSGGAYEQFF. The CDR3 nucleotides read TGTGCCAGCAGTGAGACTAGCGGGGGGGCCTATGAGCAGTTCTTC.

The chain uses TRBV14 and TRBJ2-7; 9 bases agree with TRBD1. Unmatched junction bases numbered 6, after V lost 3 bases and J lost 6 bases. This CDR3 has 14 amino acids. Germline V gene lookup returns CDR1 SGHDN and CDR2 FVKESK. CDR3 nucleotide sequence: TGTGCCAGCAGCCATCTAGGACAGGGGATCGAGCAGTACTTC. It encodes CASSHLGQGIEQYF.

Only a few counts were recorded for this clone. DNA for the CDR3: TGTGCTAGTGGTTTGGGAGAAGCACAGGGAAAAACCGGGGAGCTGTTTTTT. This encodes CASGLGEAQGKTGELFF. V and J are TRBV12-5 and TRBJ2-2; maybe TRBD1 (6 bases). The CDR3 length is 17 residues. V lost 1 base and J 5 bases, leaving 17 bases between the germline ends. Germline assignment: CDR1 LGHNT and CDR2 FRNRAP. Together with reference TRBV12-5 and TRBJ2-2, the CDR3 gives the full variable domain: DARVTQTPRHKVTEMGQEVTMRCQPILGHNTVFWYRQTMMQGLELLAYFRNRAPLDDSGMPKDRFSAEMPDATLATLKIQPSEPRDSAVYFCASGLGEAQGKTGELFFGEGSRLTVL.

The chain links TRBV7-3 to TRBJ2-3; D is possibly TRBD2 (6 bases). Germline V gene data show CDR1 as SGHTA and CDR2 as FQGTGA. V was shortened by 2 bases and J by 0 bases, with 12 bases between the two germline ends. This CDR3 is 16 amino acids long. The CDR3 reads CASSLESGLSTDTQYF. CDR3 coding DNA: TGTGCCAGCAGCTTAGAATCCGGACTAAGCACAGATACGCAGTATTTT.